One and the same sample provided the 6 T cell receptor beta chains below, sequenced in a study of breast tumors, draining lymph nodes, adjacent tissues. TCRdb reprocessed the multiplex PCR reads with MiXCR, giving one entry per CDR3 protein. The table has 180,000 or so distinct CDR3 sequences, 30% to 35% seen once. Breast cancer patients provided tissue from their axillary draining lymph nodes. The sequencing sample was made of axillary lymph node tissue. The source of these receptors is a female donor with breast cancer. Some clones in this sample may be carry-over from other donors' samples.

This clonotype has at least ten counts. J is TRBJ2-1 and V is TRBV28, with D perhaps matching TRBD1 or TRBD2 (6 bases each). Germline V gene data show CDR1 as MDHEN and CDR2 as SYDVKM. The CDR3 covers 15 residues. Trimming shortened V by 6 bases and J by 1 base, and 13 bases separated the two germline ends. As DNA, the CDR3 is TGTGCCAGCAGACGCGGGACATCGTCCTACAATGAGCAGTTCTTC. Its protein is CASRRGTSSYNEQFF.

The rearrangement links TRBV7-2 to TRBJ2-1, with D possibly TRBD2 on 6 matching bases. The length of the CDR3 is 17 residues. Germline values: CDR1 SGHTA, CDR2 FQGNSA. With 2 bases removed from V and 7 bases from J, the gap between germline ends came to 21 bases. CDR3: CASSLLTGSGPANEQFF. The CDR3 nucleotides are TGTGCCAGCAGCTTACTAACGGGGAGCGGGCCGGCGAATGAGCAGTTCTTC.

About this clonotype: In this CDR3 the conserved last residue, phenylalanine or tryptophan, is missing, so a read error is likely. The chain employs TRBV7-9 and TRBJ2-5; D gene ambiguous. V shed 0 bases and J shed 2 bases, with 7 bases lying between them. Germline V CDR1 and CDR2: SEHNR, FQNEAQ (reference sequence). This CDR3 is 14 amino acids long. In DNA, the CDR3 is TGTGCCAGCAGCTTAGCCGAGTCTCAAGAGACCCAGTACCTC. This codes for CASSLAESQETQYL.

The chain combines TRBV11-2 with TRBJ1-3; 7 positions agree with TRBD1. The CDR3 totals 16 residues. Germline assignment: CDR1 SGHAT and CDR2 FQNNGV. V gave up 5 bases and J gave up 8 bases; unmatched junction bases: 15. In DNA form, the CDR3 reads TGTGCCAGCAGCGGTCAACAGGGGAACTATGGCTACACCATATATTTT. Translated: CASSGQQGNYGYTIYF.

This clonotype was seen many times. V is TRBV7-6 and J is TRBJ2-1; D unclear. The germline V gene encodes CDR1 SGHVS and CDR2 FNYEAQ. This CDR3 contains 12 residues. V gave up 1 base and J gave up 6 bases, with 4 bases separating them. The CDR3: CASSLGSNEQFF. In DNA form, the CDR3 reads TGTGCCAGCAGCTTAGGCAGCAATGAGCAGTTCTTC.

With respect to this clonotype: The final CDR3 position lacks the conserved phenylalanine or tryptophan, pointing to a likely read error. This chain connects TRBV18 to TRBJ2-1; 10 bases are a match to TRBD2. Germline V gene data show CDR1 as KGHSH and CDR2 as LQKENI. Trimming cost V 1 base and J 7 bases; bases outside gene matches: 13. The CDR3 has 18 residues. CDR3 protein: CASSPLNPGASGSNEQFL. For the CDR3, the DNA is TGTGCCAGCTCACCACTCAACCCCGGAGCTAGCGGGAGTAATGAGCAGTTCCTC.